This T cell receptor (beta chain) was observed in a study of PD-L1 blockade in urothelial cancer. Overall study context: After treatment start, blood was analyzed at 3 weeks (second dose) and at 6 weeks.

Here immunoSEQ multiplex PCR was the method, and the copy in TCRdb shows in-frame clones only, minus some. The data contain 33,000 or so clones, over 75% of them singletons. Patient sample counts ranged from 1 to 8, pretreatment and on-treatment. This CDR3 region has 13 residues. Per the germline V gene, CDR1 is GTSNPN and CDR2 is SVGIG (reference sequence). V was clipped by 3 bases and J by 7 bases; unmatched bases: 3. The chain links TRBV30 to TRBJ1-4, with TRBD1 matching over 9 bases. The input for sequencing was PBMCs, taken around atezolizumab (anti-PD-L1) treatment. The TCR comes from a man aged 65 to 79 with urothelial cancer. The CDR3: CAWRGTGIEKLFF. CDR3 nucleotide sequence: TGTGCCTGGAGGGGGACAGGGATTGAAAAACTGTTTTTT.